A selection of T cell receptor beta chains follows, all from one sample in a study of CD8 T cells in Susac syndrome. TCRdb re-called the immunoSEQ multiplex PCR reads through MiXCR, storing one row per CDR3 protein. The sample lists 150,000 or so distinct CDR3 sequences, just under 95% seen once, with more than 0.11% in the top ten. Sequenced input: CD4+ T cells from PBMCs. The receptors derive from a human donor in good health. Each CDR3 is given with its conserved first and last residue. Clone size is given for some rows only: seen once, a few or many times, or a class if the clone is expanded.

J,V,size,CDR3
TRBJ2-7,TRBV4-2,.,CASSRDTSYEQYF
TRBJ2-2,TRBV2,.,CASRTLGGELFF
TRBJ2-5,TRBV7-2,.,CASSLASGGAGETQYF
TRBJ1-2,TRBV3-1,few,CASSQEGSYGYTF
TRBJ2-1,TRBV20-1,.,CSARVWARVTGEDYNEQFF
TRBJ1-1,TRBV20-1,.,CSARDPGQGYHTEAFF
TRBJ2-1,TRBV20-1,once,CSARALRSYNEQFF
TRBJ2-2,TRBV29-1,.,CSVEVYRGPTTGELFF
TRBJ1-1,TRBV5-1,.,CASSFQTENTEAFF
TRBJ1-2,TRBV6-6,.,CASSYSGQANYGYTF
TRBJ1-6,TRBV12-3/TRBV12-4,.,CASSSGRSGSPLHF
TRBJ2-7,TRBV14,.,CASSPIRTAGNYEQYF
TRBJ2-7,TRBV10-3,.,CAISGGSGQGDEQYF
TRBJ2-7,TRBV15,.,CATSGGQAGSYEQYF
TRBJ2-3,TRBV2,.,CASSEVGLHTQYF
TRBJ1-5,TRBV30,.,CAWSAQGLSNQPQHF
TRBJ1-1,TRBV12-3/TRBV12-4,.,CASQEWGGNKAFF
TRBJ2-7,TRBV6-2/TRBV6-3,.,CASRFQVIRGAYEQYF
TRBJ1-2,TRBV6-5,.,CASSAGLGRSYGYTF
TRBJ2-4,TRBV9,.,CASSVEGGVGVVAKNIQYF
TRBJ2-2,TRBV7-9,.,CASREQSNTGELFF
TRBJ2-3,TRBV24-1,once,CATSGDRNTDTQYF
TRBJ1-1,TRBV6-5,.,CASSYGSSTEAFF
TRBJ2-1,TRBV18,.,CASSQGQNNEQFF
TRBJ1-2,TRBV19,.,CASRSGSGGYTF
TRBJ1-1,TRBV29-1,.,CSVAPKFTLQGAAAFF
TRBJ1-1,TRBV19,.,CASSADFQKGAFF
TRBJ1-3,TRBV5-1,.,CASSLNQGSGNTIYF
TRBJ1-4,TRBV9,.,CASSRAATNEKLFF